One T cell receptor (beta chain) is described in this entry. The antigen is not known. This record comes from a study of radiotherapy plus CTLA-4 blockade in lung cancer. Study results and caveats: Clones derived from tumor TCRs expanded in blood after radiotherapy plus ipilimumab. According to reports, early shifts in blood T cell clones, alongside interferon-beta, forecast response most accurately.

Assay used: immunoSEQ multiplex PCR; TCRdb lists only in-frame clones, some missing. This sample has some 87,000 clones, with around 81% found just once. V was cut by 2 bases and J by 6 bases, with 5 bases left in between. The CDR3 runs to 12 residues. From germline, CDR1 is SGHRS and CDR2 YFSETQ. This material consisted of peripheral blood, taken from a patient treated with radiotherapy plus ipilimumab. The source of this sequence is a human donor with non-small cell lung cancer that progressed on radiotherapy plus ipilimumab. The J gene is TRBJ1-4, the V gene TRBV5-1; D remains unclear. The CDR3 DNA reads TGCGCCAGCAGCTTCGGGGATGAAAAACTGTTTTTT. This codes for CASSFGDEKLFF.